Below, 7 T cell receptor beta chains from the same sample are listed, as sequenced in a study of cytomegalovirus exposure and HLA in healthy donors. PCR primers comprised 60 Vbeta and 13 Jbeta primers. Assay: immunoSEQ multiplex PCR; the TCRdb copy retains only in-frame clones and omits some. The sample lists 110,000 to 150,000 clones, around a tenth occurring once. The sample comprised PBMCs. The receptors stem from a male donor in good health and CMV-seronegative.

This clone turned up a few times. CDR3 residues: CASSLRGYNSPLHF. The CDR3 DNA reads TGTGCCAGCAGTTTGCGGGGGTATAATTCACCCCTCCACTTT. The chain is built from TRBV28 and TRBJ1-6; D is possibly TRBD1 (5 bases). Trimming pared 3 bases from V and 4 bases from J, leaving 7 bases between. This CDR3 has 14 amino acids. Per the germline V gene, CDR1 is MDHEN and CDR2 is SYDVKM.

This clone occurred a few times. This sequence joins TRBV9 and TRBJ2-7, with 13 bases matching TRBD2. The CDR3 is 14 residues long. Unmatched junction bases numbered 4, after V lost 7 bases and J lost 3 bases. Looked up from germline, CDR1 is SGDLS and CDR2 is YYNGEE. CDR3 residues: CASARTSGSYEQYF. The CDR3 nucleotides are TGTGCCAGCGCCCGGACTAGCGGGAGCTACGAGCAGTACTTC.

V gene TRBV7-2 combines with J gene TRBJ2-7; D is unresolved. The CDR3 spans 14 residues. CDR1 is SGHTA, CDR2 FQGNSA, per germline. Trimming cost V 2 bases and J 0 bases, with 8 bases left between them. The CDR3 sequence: CASSLIVFSYEQYF. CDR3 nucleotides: TGTGCCAGCAGCTTAATTGTCTTCTCCTACGAGCAGTACTTC.

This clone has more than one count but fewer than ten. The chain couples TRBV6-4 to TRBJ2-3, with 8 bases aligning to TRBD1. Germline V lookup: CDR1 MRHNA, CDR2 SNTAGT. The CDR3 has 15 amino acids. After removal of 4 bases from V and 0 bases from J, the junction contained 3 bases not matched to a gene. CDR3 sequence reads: CASSVGQGSTDTQYF. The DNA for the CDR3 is TGTGCCAGCAGTGTCGGACAGGGTAGCACAGATACGCAGTATTTT.

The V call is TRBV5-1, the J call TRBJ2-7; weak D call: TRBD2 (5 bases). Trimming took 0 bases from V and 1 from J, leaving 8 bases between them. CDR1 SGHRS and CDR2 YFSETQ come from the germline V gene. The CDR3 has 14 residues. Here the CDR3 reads CASSLGPGSYEQYF. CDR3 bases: TGCGCCAGCAGCTTGGGACCGGGGTCCTACGAGCAGTACTTC.

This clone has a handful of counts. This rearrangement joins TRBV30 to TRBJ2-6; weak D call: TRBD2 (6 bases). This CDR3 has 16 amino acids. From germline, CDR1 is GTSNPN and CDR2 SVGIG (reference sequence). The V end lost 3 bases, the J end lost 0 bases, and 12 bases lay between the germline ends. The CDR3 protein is CAWSRGKSSGANVLTF. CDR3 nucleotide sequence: TGTGCCTGGAGCCGGGGGAAGAGCTCTGGGGCCAACGTCCTGACTTTC.

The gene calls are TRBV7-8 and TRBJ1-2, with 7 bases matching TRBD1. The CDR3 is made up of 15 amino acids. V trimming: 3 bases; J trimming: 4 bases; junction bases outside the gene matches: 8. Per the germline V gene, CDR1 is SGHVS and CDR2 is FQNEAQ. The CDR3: CASSFRTGTIYGYTF. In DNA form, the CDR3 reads TGTGCCAGCAGCTTCCGGACAGGTACCATCTATGGCTACACCTTC.